This T cell receptor beta chain was sequenced during a study of blood T cell repertoires in COVID-19. Looking at the study overall: The origin of the acute and convalescent COVID-19 samples was the United States, Italy and Spain. PBMCs, B-cell-depleted T cells, or T cells provided the cDNA or gDNA that made up the material.

Original processing methods: Estimation of nucleated cell counts relied on the amplification of reference gene primers. Clones were read by immunoSEQ multiplex PCR, and TCRdb kept only the in-frame ones, dropping some. V, J and clone size derive from that table, while D and trimming were established from the DNA sequence. The table records 95,000 to 110,000 clones, 89% of them present only once. The germline V gene encodes CDR1 LGHDT and CDR2 YNNKEL (reference sequence). V gave up 6 bases and J gave up 6 bases; unmatched junction bases: 4. The CDR3 covers 15 residues. This chain links TRBV3-1 (or the pseudogene TRBV3-2) with TRBJ2-1; 14 bases are a match to TRBD2. This sequence was found in a man in his forties with active or convalescent COVID-19. What was sequenced was peripheral blood. The CDR3 protein is CASRVGTSGGNEQFF. The CDR3 DNA follows: TGTGCCAGCAGGGTCGGGACTAGCGGGGGCAATGAGCAGTTCTTC.